The present T cell receptor (beta chain) was sequenced within a study of read filtering for tumor transcriptome and immune sequencing. V lost 0 bases and J lost 3, with 5 bases in between. The CDR3 consists of 13 residues. The germline gives CDR1 LGHDT, CDR2 YNNKEL (reference sequence). Findings and caveats of the study: About 82% of IR-seq clonotypes had a single read, yet these held about 3.5% of reads.

This clonotype was detected many times. Its antigen is unidentified. At the time of active disease, bone marrow was collected from every patient. From approximately 430 ng of RNA, a library with molecular barcoded alpha/delta and beta/gamma adaptors was made. TCRdb called the reads again in MiXCR, with one record for every CDR3 protein. The sample lists tens of thousands of distinct CDR3 sequences, 20% to 25% occurring once. This receptor was taken from a donor at least 40 years old with multiple myeloma. The J gene is TRBJ1-1, the V gene TRBV3-1, with unresolved D. Sequencing was performed on a population of CD138-negative cells sorted from bone marrow. The CDR3 sequence is CASSQDRDTEAFF. In DNA form, the CDR3 reads TGTGCCAGCAGCCAAGATCGGGACACTGAAGCTTTCTTT.